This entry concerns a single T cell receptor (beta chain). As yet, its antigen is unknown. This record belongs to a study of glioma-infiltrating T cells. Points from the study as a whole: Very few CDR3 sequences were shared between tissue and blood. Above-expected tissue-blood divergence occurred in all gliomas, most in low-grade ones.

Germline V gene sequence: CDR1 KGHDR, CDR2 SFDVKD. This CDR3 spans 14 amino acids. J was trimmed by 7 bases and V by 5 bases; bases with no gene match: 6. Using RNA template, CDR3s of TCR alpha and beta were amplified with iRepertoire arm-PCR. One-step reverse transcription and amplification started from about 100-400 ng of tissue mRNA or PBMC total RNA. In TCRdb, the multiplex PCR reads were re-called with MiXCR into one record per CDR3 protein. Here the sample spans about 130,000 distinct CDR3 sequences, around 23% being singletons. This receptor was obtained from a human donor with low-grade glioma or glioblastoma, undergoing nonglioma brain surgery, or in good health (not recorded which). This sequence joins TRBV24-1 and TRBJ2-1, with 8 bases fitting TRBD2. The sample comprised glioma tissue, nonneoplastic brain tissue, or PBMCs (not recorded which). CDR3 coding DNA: TGTGCCACCAGTGTTGCGGGGGGCCTTAATGAGCAGTTCTTC. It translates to CATSVAGGLNEQFF.